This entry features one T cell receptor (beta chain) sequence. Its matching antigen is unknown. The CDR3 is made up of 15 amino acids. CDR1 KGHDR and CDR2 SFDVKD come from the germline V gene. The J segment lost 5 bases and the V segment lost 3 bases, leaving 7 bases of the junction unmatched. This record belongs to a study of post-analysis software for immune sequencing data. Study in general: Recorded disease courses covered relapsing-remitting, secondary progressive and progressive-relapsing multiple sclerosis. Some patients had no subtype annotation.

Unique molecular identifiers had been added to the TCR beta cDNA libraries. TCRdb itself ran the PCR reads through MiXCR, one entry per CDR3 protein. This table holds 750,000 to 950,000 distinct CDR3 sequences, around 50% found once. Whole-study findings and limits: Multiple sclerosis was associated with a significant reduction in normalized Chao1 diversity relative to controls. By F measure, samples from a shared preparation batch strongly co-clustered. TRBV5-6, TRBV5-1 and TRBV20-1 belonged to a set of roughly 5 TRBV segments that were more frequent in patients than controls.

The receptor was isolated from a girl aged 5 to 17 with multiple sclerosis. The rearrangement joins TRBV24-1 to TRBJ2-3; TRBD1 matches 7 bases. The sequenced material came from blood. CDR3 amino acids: CATSDPGQDRDTQYF. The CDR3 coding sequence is TGTGCCACCAGTGATCCCGGACAGGACCGAGATACGCAGTATTTT.